This T cell receptor beta chain was profiled in a study of T cell changes during pregnancy in multiple sclerosis. The ends were cut back, 1 base at V and 6 bases at J, with 9 bases in the middle. The germline gives CDR1 GTSNPN, CDR2 SVGIG (reference sequence). CDR3 length: 12 amino acids. TCRdb keeps only in-frame clones here, not all; method: immunoSEQ multiplex PCR. The sample lists about 100,000 clones; around nine tenths were seen once. The sequenced sample was peripheral blood, obtained in the second trimester of pregnancy. The sequence was obtained from a female donor with multiple sclerosis, enrolled in a pregnancy study. The chain uses TRBV30 and TRBJ1-2; D remains ambiguous. CDR3 nucleotide sequence: TGTGCCTGGAGTGGTGCCGGGGATGGCTACACCTTC. Its protein product is CAWSGAGDGYTF.